The rows below give T cell receptor beta chains drawn from one sample of a study of cytomegalovirus exposure and HLA in healthy donors. Assay: immunoSEQ multiplex PCR; the TCRdb copy retains only in-frame clones and omits some. Seen here are 300,000 to 450,000 clones, roughly 88% observed once, and the top ten hold roughly 0.8%. Input material: PBMCs. The receptors stem from a woman aged 18-35 years in good health and CMV-seronegative. The CDR3 runs from the conserved cysteine through the conserved F or W. The D gene is left open where the match is weak. Not all rows give a size; the values are once, few, many and, for expanded clones, a class.

v_gene: TRBV7-9; j_gene: TRBJ2-2; d_gene: .; abundance: .; CDR3nt: TGTGCCAGCAGCACGTCCCGGGACATTTACGGGGAGCTGTTTTTT; CDR3aa: CASSTSRDIYGELFF
v_gene: TRBV7-9; j_gene: TRBJ2-2; d_gene: TRBD1; abundance: few; CDR3nt: TGTGCCAGAGACAGGGGTAACACCGGGGAGCTGTTTTTT; CDR3aa: CARDRGNTGELFF
v_gene: TRBV6-5; j_gene: TRBJ2-3; d_gene: .; abundance: once; CDR3nt: TGTGCCAGCAGTTACACCCCGGGGGGCACAGATACGCAGTATTTT; CDR3aa: CASSYTPGGTDTQYF
v_gene: TRBV6-5; j_gene: TRBJ1-5; d_gene: .; abundance: .; CDR3nt: TGTGCCAGCAAAGGGGGTAATCAGCCCCAGCATTTT; CDR3aa: CASKGGNQPQHF
v_gene: TRBV11-2; j_gene: TRBJ2-2; d_gene: .; abundance: .; CDR3nt: TGTGCCAGCAGCCCCACCCCTTCGAGGGGGGAGCTGTTTTTT; CDR3aa: CASSPTPSRGELFF
v_gene: TRBV7-7; j_gene: TRBJ2-7; d_gene: .; abundance: .; CDR3nt: TGTGCCAGCAGCATAGGACCCGGGACATCCTACGAGCAGTACTTC; CDR3aa: CASSIGPGTSYEQYF
v_gene: TRBV18; j_gene: TRBJ2-1; d_gene: TRBD2; abundance: .; CDR3nt: TGTGCCAGCTCACCAACTAGCGGGAGGGACTACAATGAGCAGTTCTTC; CDR3aa: CASSPTSGRDYNEQFF
v_gene: TRBV2; j_gene: TRBJ1-2; d_gene: .; abundance: .; CDR3nt: TGTGCCAGCAGGGACTTGGCTATGGGCTACACCTTC; CDR3aa: CASRDLAMGYTF
v_gene: TRBV2; j_gene: TRBJ2-1; d_gene: .; abundance: .; CDR3nt: TGTGCCAGCAGTGATACGGGAGCAGGCTACGATGAGCAGTTCTTC; CDR3aa: CASSDTGAGYDEQFF
v_gene: TRBV5-4; j_gene: TRBJ2-1; d_gene: TRBD2; abundance: .; CDR3nt: TGTGCCAGCAGCTCCGCCATAGCGGGTAGGGTAGGTGAGCAGTTCTTC; CDR3aa: CASSSAIAGRVGEQFF
v_gene: TRBV6-5; j_gene: TRBJ1-3; d_gene: .; abundance: .; CDR3nt: TGTGCCAGCAGTTACAAGGGGGCTGGAAACACCATATATTTT; CDR3aa: CASSYKGAGNTIYF
v_gene: TRBV4-1; j_gene: TRBJ1-2; d_gene: .; abundance: .; CDR3nt: TGCGCCAGCAGCCAAGAACTGGGGGGGGCTGGGTATGGCTACACCTTC; CDR3aa: CASSQELGGAGYGYTF
v_gene: TRBV27; j_gene: TRBJ2-1; d_gene: TRBD1; abundance: .; CDR3nt: TGTGCCAGCAGTTCCGGACAGGGCTCCTACAATGAGCAGTTCTTC; CDR3aa: CASSSGQGSYNEQFF
v_gene: TRBV6-5; j_gene: TRBJ1-2; d_gene: .; abundance: .; CDR3nt: TGTGCCAGCAGCCCTTCGGACAGACCTATGGTCGACTACACCTTC; CDR3aa: CASSPSDRPMVDYTF
v_gene: TRBV5-1; j_gene: TRBJ2-5; d_gene: TRBD1; abundance: .; CDR3nt: TGCGCCAGCAGCTTGGCAACAGGGGCAGAGACCCAGTACTTC; CDR3aa: CASSLATGAETQYF
v_gene: TRBV4-1; j_gene: TRBJ1-2; d_gene: .; abundance: few; CDR3nt: TGCGCCAGCAGCGCCCGCCGGGCTAGGGGTGGCTACACCTTC; CDR3aa: CASSARRARGGYTF
v_gene: TRBV18; j_gene: TRBJ1-3; d_gene: .; abundance: .; CDR3nt: TGTGCCAGCTCACCAGCGGGGTCTGAAAACACCATATATTTT; CDR3aa: CASSPAGSENTIYF
v_gene: TRBV12-2; j_gene: TRBJ2-3; d_gene: .; abundance: .; CDR3nt: TGTGCAAGTCGCTTAGTAGCGGTACGGGGGGGCACAGATACGCAGTATTTT; CDR3aa: CASRLVAVRGGTDTQYF
v_gene: TRBV9; j_gene: TRBJ2-1; d_gene: TRBD2; abundance: few; CDR3nt: TGTGCCAGCAGCGTTAGTGGACTAGCGGGAGCTGAGGATGAGCAGTTCTTC; CDR3aa: CASSVSGLAGAEDEQFF
v_gene: TRBV28; j_gene: TRBJ2-3; d_gene: .; abundance: .; CDR3nt: TGTGCCAGCAGTTTCGGCTTCCAGGCTCAGTATTTT; CDR3aa: CASSFGFQAQYF
v_gene: TRBV25-1; j_gene: TRBJ1-2; d_gene: TRBD1; abundance: few; CDR3nt: TGTGCCAGCCAAGAGGGACAGGCCTATGGCTACACCTTC; CDR3aa: CASQEGQAYGYTF
v_gene: TRBV30; j_gene: TRBJ2-1; d_gene: .; abundance: .; CDR3nt: TGTGCCTGGAACGGCGGGCGGGCCGACAATGAGCAGTTCTTC; CDR3aa: CAWNGGRADNEQFF
v_gene: TRBV4-2; j_gene: TRBJ1-6; d_gene: .; abundance: .; CDR3nt: TGTGCCAGCAGCCAAGAAGCGAGCTCCTATAATTCACCCCTCCACTTT; CDR3aa: CASSQEASSYNSPLHF
v_gene: TRBV18; j_gene: TRBJ1-2; d_gene: .; abundance: .; CDR3nt: TGTGCCAGCTCCCCTGACAGCCGGCGAGATTATGGCTACACCTTC; CDR3aa: CASSPDSRRDYGYTF
v_gene: TRBV28; j_gene: TRBJ2-7; d_gene: TRBD1; abundance: .; CDR3nt: TGTGCCAGAACCCGTGGGGGACAGGGTATCTACGAGCAGTACTTC; CDR3aa: CARTRGGQGIYEQYF
v_gene: TRBV5-1; j_gene: TRBJ2-2; d_gene: .; abundance: .; CDR3nt: TGCGCCAGCAGCTTGGGCGTACAGGGCACCGGGGAGCTGTTTTTT; CDR3aa: CASSLGVQGTGELFF
v_gene: TRBV4-1; j_gene: TRBJ1-5; d_gene: .; abundance: many; CDR3nt: TGCGCCAGCAGCCAAGGACTAGATCAGCCCCAGCATTTT; CDR3aa: CASSQGLDQPQHF
v_gene: TRBV15; j_gene: TRBJ1-1; d_gene: .; abundance: .; CDR3nt: TGTGCCACCAGCAGAGCTCGGGACGGGGGAACCAAACCAGCTTTCTTT; CDR3aa: CATSRARDGGTKPAFF
v_gene: TRBV4-1; j_gene: TRBJ2-3; d_gene: TRBD2; abundance: .; CDR3nt: TGCGCCAGCAGCCGAGTTAGCGGGAGCACAGATACGCAGTATTTT; CDR3aa: CASSRVSGSTDTQYF
v_gene: TRBV28; j_gene: TRBJ1-1; d_gene: TRBD1; abundance: .; CDR3nt: TGTGCCAGCAGGGAGACAGGGGTGAACACTGAAGCTTTCTTT; CDR3aa: CASRETGVNTEAFF
v_gene: TRBV5-1; j_gene: TRBJ1-1; d_gene: TRBD1; abundance: .; CDR3nt: TGCGCCAGCAGCCCCCGACAGGGGCTTGACACTGAAGCTTTCTTT; CDR3aa: CASSPRQGLDTEAFF
v_gene: TRBV2; j_gene: TRBJ2-1; d_gene: .; abundance: .; CDR3nt: TGTGCCAGCATTCTCTCCAGCGTCTCTATCAGTGAGCAGTTCTTC; CDR3aa: CASILSSVSISEQFF
v_gene: TRBV6-1; j_gene: TRBJ1-1; d_gene: .; abundance: once; CDR3nt: TGTGCCAACTCTGACTCTGAAGCTTTCTTT; CDR3aa: CANSDSEAFF
v_gene: TRBV30; j_gene: TRBJ1-1; d_gene: .; abundance: .; CDR3nt: TGTGCCTGGGCTTTCGGACGAAGGGGGACTGAAGCTTTCTTT; CDR3aa: CAWAFGRRGTEAFF
v_gene: TRBV11-2; j_gene: TRBJ2-7; d_gene: TRBD1; abundance: .; CDR3nt: TGTGCCAGCAGCCCTACAGGGGGAGCCTACGAGCAGTACTTC; CDR3aa: CASSPTGGAYEQYF
v_gene: TRBV5-1; j_gene: TRBJ2-7; d_gene: .; abundance: .; CDR3nt: TGCGCCAGCAGCTATAGTAACCTTTACGAGCAGTACTTC; CDR3aa: CASSYSNLYEQYF
v_gene: TRBV25-1; j_gene: TRBJ1-1; d_gene: .; abundance: once; CDR3nt: TGTGCCAGCAGTGACCCTAGGTCCACTGAAGCTTTCTTT; CDR3aa: CASSDPRSTEAFF
v_gene: TRBV5-1; j_gene: TRBJ2-3; d_gene: TRBD2; abundance: .; CDR3nt: TGCGCCAGCAGCCACCTAGCGGGAGCCCCTCCGGATACGCAGTATTTT; CDR3aa: CASSHLAGAPPDTQYF
v_gene: TRBV6-1; j_gene: TRBJ1-5; d_gene: .; abundance: .; CDR3nt: TGTGCCAGCAGTGAAGCCCAAGTCCGGGGTAGCAATCAGCCCCAGCATTTT; CDR3aa: CASSEAQVRGSNQPQHF
v_gene: TRBV18; j_gene: TRBJ2-5; d_gene: .; abundance: few; CDR3nt: TGTGCCAGCTCACGCACACAGCAAGAGACCCAGTACTTC; CDR3aa: CASSRTQQETQYF
v_gene: TRBV27; j_gene: TRBJ2-5; d_gene: .; abundance: .; CDR3nt: TGTGCCAGCAGTTTAAACGGATTGAGGGCCCAGTACTTC; CDR3aa: CASSLNGLRAQYF
v_gene: TRBV28; j_gene: TRBJ1-2; d_gene: .; abundance: few; CDR3nt: TGTGCCAGCAGTTCCCAACAGGGAGCTGGCTACACCTTC; CDR3aa: CASSSQQGAGYTF
v_gene: TRBV11-2; j_gene: TRBJ2-7; d_gene: .; abundance: once; CDR3nt: TGTGCCAGCAGCGACCTCGAGCGGACCAGCTACGAGCAGTACTTC; CDR3aa: CASSDLERTSYEQYF
v_gene: TRBV30; j_gene: TRBJ1-4; d_gene: .; abundance: .; CDR3nt: TGTGCCTGGAGTGCGGGGGTTAATGAAAAACTGTTTTTT; CDR3aa: CAWSAGVNEKLFF
v_gene: TRBV19; j_gene: TRBJ2-5; d_gene: TRBD1; abundance: .; CDR3nt: TGTGCCAGTAGTACGCTCAGGACAGGGAGAGAGACCCAGTACTTC; CDR3aa: CASSTLRTGRETQYF
v_gene: TRBV7-8; j_gene: TRBJ2-5; d_gene: .; abundance: .; CDR3nt: TGTGCCAGCAGGAGACAAACAGTTCAAGAGACCCAGTACTTC; CDR3aa: CASRRQTVQETQYF
v_gene: TRBV9; j_gene: TRBJ2-1; d_gene: TRBD1; abundance: .; CDR3nt: TGTGCCAGCAGCGGCGACAAGACAGGGAGCAATGAGCAGTTCTTC; CDR3aa: CASSGDKTGSNEQFF
v_gene: TRBV7-6; j_gene: TRBJ2-1; d_gene: TRBD2; abundance: .; CDR3nt: TGTGCCAGCAGCTTAGCGTTGGCGGGAGACAATGAGCAGTTCTTC; CDR3aa: CASSLALAGDNEQFF
v_gene: TRBV27; j_gene: TRBJ2-3; d_gene: .; abundance: once; CDR3nt: TGTGCCAGCAGTTTTGGCGGGTTAGGCACAGATACGCAGTATTTT; CDR3aa: CASSFGGLGTDTQYF
v_gene: TRBV27; j_gene: TRBJ1-5; d_gene: .; abundance: .; CDR3nt: TGTGCCAGCGGACCACAGGGTAGGGGCCAGCCCCAGCATTTT; CDR3aa: CASGPQGRGQPQHF
v_gene: TRBV5-6; j_gene: TRBJ1-1; d_gene: .; abundance: .; CDR3nt: TGTGCCAGCAACAACCAGGGAATACTCACTGAAGCTTTCTTT; CDR3aa: CASNNQGILTEAFF